This T cell receptor (beta chain) was obtained from a study of blood T cell repertoires in COVID-19. Overall study context: Donors in the United States, Italy and Spain gave samples during acute or convalescent COVID-19. From T cells, B-cell-depleted T cells, or PBMCs came the material, which was cDNA or gDNA.

Germline V gene sequence: CDR1 LNHDA, CDR2 SQIVND (reference sequence). Trimming took off 5 bases at V and 3 bases at J, with 11 bases between the two ends. The CDR3 covers 14 residues. In the authors' methods: Estimated nucleated cell counts came from reference gene primer amplification. Using immunoSEQ multiplex PCR, the repertoire was profiled, and TCRdb retains in-frame clones only, with some absent. The D gene and trimming were derived from the DNA, and the V and J assignments and clone size from that table. The repertoire consists of 180,000 or so clones, with 82% occurring once and the leading ten covering roughly 9.1%.

The source is a woman in her 70s with acute or convalescent COVID-19. The sample consisted of peripheral blood. This rearrangement joins TRBV19 to TRBJ1-5, with a weak D call TRBD1 (6 bases). The CDR3 DNA reads as TGTGCCAGTAGTCTATACAGGGACAATCAGCCCCAGCATTTT. The encoded protein is CASSLYRDNQPQHF.